This T cell receptor beta chain derives from a study of blood T cell repertoires in COVID-19 (dated by TCRdb to 2018 to 2020). Context from the whole study: Collaborator samples came from the United States, Italy and Spain and covered acute and convalescent phases of COVID-19. The material from the prospective study consisted of cDNA or gDNA derived from T cells, B-cell-depleted T cells, or PBMCs. The dataset comprised deeply sampled blood TCRbeta repertoires from subjects exposed to, actively infected with, or recovered from COVID-19. The repertoires were released in a freely available public database meant as a resource for research on the immune response to SARS-CoV-2. The samples were drawn from two sources: the first 160 participants of the ongoing ImmuneRACE study, and over 1,000 subjects contributed by 6 global collaborators. Nearly every sample came with metadata listing a de-identified subject ID, COVID-19 status, age in years and sex. HLA class I and class II types, where available, came from metadata supplied by the sample provider rather than from assay-based typing. The paper as a whole reports these results and caveats: How much clinical and demographic metadata was included differed by source and by participant, and the metadata was provided uncurated.

In Seattle, one collaborating source enrolled patients while the infection was active and tracked those patients longitudinally over the course of disease. Collaborating institutions collected whole blood in K2EDTA tubes following their own protocols. For TCRbeta analysis, collaborators shipped samples as frozen whole blood, isolated PBMCs, or DNA extracted from either of those sample types. TCRbeta CDR3 regions were amplified from genomic DNA using the immunoSEQ Assay, a bias-controlled multiplex PCR. Per the source publication's procedure: Nucleated cell counts per sample were estimated from amplification of reference gene primers within the assay. To quantify the absolute abundance of each unique TCRbeta CDR3 rearrangement, sequence reads were collapsed and filtered. For each sample, productive Simpson clonality was calculated by taking the square root of Simpson's diversity index across productive rearrangements. TCRdb carries this immuneACCESS record with in-frame sequences only. Its versions omit some clonotypes, under half of them owing to an unresolved V gene in the studies checked, with the rest unexplained. Clone size and the V and J calls come from that table; the DNA yielded D and trimming. In this sample the table shows around 300,000 clones, roughly 90% of which occur a single time. The ten largest clones add up to approximately 2.9% of the sample.

Concerning this clone itself: Its antigen target is currently unknown. No base qualities exist here, and no much larger clone lies one base off it.

Sequencing was carried out using peripheral blood. The source of this sequence is a woman in her twenties or thirties with COVID-19, enrolled during active disease.

The nucleotides read TGTGCCAGCAGCCAAGATAGCGGGAGGGCCCATCAGCCCCAGCATTTT. Protein translation: CASSQDSGRAHQPQHF. The chain is made from TRBV14 and TRBJ1-5; a confident D gene designation cannot be given. Looking up the germline V gene yields CDR1 SGHDN and CDR2 FVKESK. V is cut by 0 bases and J by 5 bases, and the space between the germline ends is 14 bases. The CDR3, from cysteine to phenylalanine, totals 16 residues. CDR3 DNA is the only sequence kept; it has 48 bases, read in frame from the first base.